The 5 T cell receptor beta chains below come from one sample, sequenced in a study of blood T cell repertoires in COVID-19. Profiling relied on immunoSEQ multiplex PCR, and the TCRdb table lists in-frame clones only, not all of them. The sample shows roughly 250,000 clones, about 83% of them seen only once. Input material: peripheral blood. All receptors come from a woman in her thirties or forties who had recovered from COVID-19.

The CDR3 DNA is TGTGCCAGCTCCCATACAGGAAGGAACACTGAAGCTTTCTTT. Residues: CASSHTGRNTEAFF. V is TRBV6-1 and J is TRBJ1-1, with a tentative D call TRBD1 (5 bases). V was cut by 8 bases and J by 1 base, with 14 bases left in between. Germline loops: CDR1 MNHNS, CDR2 SASEGT. This CDR3 has 14 residues.

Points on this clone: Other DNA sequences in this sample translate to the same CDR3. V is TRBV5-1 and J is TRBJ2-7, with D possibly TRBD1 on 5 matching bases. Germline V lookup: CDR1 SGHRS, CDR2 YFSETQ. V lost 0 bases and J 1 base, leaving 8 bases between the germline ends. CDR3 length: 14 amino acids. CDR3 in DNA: TGCGCCAGCAGCTTGGGGCAGGGATCCTACGAGCAGTACTTC. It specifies CASSLGQGSYEQYF.

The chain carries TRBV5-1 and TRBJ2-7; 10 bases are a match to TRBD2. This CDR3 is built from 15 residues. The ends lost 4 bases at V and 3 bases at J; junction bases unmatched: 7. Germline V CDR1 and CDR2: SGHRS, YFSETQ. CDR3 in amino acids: CASSIQRGGLYEQYF. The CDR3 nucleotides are TGCGCCAGCAGCATACAGCGGGGGGGCCTCTACGAGCAGTACTTC.

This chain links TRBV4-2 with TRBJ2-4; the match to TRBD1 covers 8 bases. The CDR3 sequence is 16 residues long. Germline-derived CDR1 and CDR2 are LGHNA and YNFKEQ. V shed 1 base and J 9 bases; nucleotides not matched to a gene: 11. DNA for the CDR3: TGTGCCAGCAGCCAAGGGGCAGGGGGCGATTCGGGCATTCAGTACTTC. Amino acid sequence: CASSQGAGGDSGIQYF.

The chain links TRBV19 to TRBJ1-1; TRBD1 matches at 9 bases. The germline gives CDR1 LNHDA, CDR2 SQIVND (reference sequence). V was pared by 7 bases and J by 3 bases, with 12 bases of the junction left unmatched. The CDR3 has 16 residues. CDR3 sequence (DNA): TGTGCCAGTACCACTTCGGGAGGACAGGGGTACACTGAAGCTTTCTTT. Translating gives CASTTSGGQGYTEAFF.